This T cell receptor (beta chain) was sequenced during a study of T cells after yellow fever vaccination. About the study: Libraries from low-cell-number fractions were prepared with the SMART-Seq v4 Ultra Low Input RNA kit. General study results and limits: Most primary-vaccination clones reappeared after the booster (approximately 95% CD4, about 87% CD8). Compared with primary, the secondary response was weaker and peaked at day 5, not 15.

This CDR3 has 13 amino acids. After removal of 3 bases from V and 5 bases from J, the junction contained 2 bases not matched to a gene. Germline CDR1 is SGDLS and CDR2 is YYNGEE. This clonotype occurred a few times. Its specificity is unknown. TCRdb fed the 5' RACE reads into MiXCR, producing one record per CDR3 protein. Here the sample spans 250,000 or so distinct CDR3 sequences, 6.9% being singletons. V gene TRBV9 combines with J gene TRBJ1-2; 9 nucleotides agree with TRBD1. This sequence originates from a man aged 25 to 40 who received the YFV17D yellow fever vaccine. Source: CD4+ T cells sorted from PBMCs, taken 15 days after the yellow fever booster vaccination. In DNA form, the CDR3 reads TGTGCCAGCAGCGGCGGACAGGGGTATGGCTACACCTTC. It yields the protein CASSGGQGYGYTF.